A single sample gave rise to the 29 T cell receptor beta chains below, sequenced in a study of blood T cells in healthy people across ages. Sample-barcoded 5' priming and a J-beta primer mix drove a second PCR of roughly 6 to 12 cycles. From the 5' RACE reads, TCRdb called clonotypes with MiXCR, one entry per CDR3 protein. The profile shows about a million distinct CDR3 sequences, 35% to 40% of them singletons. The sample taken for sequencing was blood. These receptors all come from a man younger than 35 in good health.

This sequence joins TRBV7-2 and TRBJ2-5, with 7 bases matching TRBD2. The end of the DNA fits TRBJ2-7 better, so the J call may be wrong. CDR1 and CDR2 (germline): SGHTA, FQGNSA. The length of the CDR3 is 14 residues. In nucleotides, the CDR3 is TGTGCCAGCAGCCAACGGGGGGTCAACTACGAGCAGTACTTC. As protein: CASSQRGVNYEQYF.

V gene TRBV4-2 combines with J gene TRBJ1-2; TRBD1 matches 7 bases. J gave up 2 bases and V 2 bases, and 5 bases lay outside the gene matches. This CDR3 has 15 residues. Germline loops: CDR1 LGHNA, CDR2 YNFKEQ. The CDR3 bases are TGTGCCAGCAGCCAAACGGGACAGACAAACTATGGCTACACCTTC. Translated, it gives CASSQTGQTNYGYTF.

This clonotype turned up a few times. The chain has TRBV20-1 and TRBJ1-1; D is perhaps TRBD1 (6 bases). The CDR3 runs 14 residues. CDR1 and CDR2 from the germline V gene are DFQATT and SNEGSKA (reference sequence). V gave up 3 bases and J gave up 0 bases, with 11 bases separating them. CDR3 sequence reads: CSASSRTVNTEAFF. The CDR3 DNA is TGCAGTGCTAGCTCCCGGACAGTGAACACTGAAGCTTTCTTT.

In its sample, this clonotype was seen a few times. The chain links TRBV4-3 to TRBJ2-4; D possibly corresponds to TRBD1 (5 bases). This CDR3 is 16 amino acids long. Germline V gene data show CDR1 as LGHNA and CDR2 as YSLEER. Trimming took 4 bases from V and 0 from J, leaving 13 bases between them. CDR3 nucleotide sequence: TGCGCCAGCAGCCCCCGACAGAGTATAGCCAAAAACATTCAGTACTTC. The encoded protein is CASSPRQSIAKNIQYF.

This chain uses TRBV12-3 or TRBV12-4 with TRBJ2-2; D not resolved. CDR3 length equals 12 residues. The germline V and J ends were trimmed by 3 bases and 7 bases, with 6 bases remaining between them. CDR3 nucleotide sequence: TGTGCCAGCAGTTTCGCGCTCGGGGAGCTGTTTTTT. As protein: CASSFALGELFF.

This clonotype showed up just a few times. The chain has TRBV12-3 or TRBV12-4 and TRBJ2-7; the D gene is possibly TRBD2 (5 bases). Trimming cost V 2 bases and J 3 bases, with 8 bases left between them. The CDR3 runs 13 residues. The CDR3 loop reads CASSLSGIYEQYF. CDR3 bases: TGTGCCAGCAGTTTATCCGGGATCTACGAGCAGTACTTC.

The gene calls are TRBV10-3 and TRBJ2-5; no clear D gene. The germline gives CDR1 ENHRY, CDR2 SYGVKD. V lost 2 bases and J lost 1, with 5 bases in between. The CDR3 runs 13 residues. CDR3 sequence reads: CAISEDLQETQYF. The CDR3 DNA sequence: TGTGCCATCAGTGAGGACCTCCAAGAGACCCAGTACTTC.

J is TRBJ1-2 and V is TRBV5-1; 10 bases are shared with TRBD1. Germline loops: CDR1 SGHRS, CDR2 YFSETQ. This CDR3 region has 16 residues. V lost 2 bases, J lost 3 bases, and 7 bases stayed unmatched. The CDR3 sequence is CASSLISGTGDYGYTF. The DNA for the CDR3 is TGCGCCAGCAGCTTAATCTCCGGGACAGGGGACTATGGCTACACCTTC. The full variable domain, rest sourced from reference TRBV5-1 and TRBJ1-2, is KAGVTQTPRYLIKTRGQQVTLSCSPISGHRSVSWYQQTPGQGLQFLFEYFSETQRNKGNFPGRFSGRQFSNSRSEMNVSTLELGDSALYLCASSLISGTGDYGYTFGSGTRLTVV.

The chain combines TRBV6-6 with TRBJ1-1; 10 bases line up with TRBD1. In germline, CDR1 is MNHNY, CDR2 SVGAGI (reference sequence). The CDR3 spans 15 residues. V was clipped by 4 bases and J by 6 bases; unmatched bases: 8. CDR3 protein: CASSSRTGGIAEAFF. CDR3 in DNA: TGTGCCAGCAGTTCTCGGACAGGGGGAATCGCTGAAGCTTTCTTT.

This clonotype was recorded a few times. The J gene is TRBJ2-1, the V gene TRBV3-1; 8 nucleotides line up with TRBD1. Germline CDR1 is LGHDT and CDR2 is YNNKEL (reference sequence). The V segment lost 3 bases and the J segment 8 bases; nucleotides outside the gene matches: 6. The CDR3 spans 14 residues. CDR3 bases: TGTGCCAGCAGCCATCGGACAGGGTGGTATGAGCAGTTCTTC. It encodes CASSHRTGWYEQFF.

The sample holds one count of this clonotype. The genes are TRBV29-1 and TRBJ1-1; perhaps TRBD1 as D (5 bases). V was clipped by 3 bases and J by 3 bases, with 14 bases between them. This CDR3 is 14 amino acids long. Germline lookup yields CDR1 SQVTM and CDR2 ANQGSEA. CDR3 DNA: TGCAGCGTTGAGGGGGACGGGTCAGACACTGAAGCTTTCTTT. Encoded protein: CSVEGDGSDTEAFF. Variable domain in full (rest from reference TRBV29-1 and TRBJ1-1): SAVISQKPSRDICQRGTSLTIQCQVDSQVTMMFWYRQQPGQSLTLIATANQGSEATYESGFVIDKFPISRPNLTFSTLTVSNMSPEDSSIYLCSVEGDGSDTEAFFGQGTRLTVV.

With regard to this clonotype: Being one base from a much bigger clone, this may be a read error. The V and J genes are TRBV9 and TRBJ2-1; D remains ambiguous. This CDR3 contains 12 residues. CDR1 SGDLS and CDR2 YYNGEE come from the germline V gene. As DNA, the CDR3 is TGTGCCGGCAGCGTATTCGGCGACGAGCAGTTCTTC. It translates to CAGSVFGDEQFF. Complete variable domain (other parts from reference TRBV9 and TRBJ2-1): DSGVTQTPKHLITATGQRVTLRCSPRSGDLSVYWYQQSLDQGLQFLIQYYNGEERAKGNILERFSAQQFPDLHSELNLSSLELGDSALYFCAGSVFGDEQFFGPGTRLTVL.

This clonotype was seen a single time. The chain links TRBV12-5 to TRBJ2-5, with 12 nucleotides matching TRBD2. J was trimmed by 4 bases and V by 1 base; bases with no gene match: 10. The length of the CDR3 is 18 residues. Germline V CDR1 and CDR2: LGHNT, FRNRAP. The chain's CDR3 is CASGLGLAGASGRETQYF. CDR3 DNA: TGTGCTAGTGGTTTGGGACTAGCGGGAGCATCTGGGCGAGAGACCCAGTACTTC.

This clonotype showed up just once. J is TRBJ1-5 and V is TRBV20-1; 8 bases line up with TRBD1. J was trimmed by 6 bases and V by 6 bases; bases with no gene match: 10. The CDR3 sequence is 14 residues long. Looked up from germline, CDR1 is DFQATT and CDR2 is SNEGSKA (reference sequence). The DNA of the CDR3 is TGCAGTGCGGGAAGGACAGGGCTGGGTCAGCCCCAGCATTTT. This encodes CSAGRTGLGQPQHF.

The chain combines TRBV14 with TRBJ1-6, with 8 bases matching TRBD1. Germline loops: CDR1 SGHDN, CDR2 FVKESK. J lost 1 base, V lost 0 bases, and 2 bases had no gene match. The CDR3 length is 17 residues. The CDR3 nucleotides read TGTGCCAGCAGCCAAGAATGGACAGGGTCCTATAATTCACCCCTCCACTTT. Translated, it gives CASSQEWTGSYNSPLHF.

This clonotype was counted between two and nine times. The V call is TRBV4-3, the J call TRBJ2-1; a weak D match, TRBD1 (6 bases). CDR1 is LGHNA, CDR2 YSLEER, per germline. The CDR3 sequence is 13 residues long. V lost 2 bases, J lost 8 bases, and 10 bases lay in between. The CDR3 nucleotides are TGCGCCAGCAGCCAAAACGACAGGTATGAGCAGTTCTTC. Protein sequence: CASSQNDRYEQFF.

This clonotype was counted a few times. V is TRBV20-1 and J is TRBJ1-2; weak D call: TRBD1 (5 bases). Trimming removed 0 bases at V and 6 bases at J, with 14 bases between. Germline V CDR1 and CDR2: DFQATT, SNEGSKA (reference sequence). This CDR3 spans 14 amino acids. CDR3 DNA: TGCAGTGCTAGAGATGGGGCGTCAAGGGATGGCTACACCTTC. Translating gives CSARDGASRDGYTF.

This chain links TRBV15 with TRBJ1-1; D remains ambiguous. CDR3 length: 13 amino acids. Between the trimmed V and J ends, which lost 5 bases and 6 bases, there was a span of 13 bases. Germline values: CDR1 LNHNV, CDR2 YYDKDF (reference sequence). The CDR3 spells CATSHGSSAEAFF. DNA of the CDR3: TGTGCCACCAGCCATGGGTCGAGTGCTGAAGCTTTCTTT.

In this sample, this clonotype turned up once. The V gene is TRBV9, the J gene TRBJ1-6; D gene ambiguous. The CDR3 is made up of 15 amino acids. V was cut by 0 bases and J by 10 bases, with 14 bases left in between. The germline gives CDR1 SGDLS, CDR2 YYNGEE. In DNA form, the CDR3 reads TGTGCCAGCAGCGTAGCAGAGGGATTAGGGTCACCCCTCCACTTT. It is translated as CASSVAEGLGSPLHF. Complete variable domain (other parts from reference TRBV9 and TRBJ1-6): DSGVTQTPKHLITATGQRVTLRCSPRSGDLSVYWYQQSLDQGLQFLIQYYNGEERAKGNILERFSAQQFPDLHSELNLSSLELGDSALYFCASSVAEGLGSPLHFGNGTRLTVT.

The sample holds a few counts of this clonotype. CDR3 DNA sequence: TGTGCCAGCAGCGTAGGACTGGGGCCAGATACGCAGTATTTT. Its protein product is CASSVGLGPDTQYF. The chain couples TRBV9 to TRBJ2-3; tentatively, D is TRBD1 (5 bases). V was trimmed by 0 bases and J by 4 bases, leaving 9 bases between them. The CDR3 runs 14 residues. Germline CDR1 reads SGDLS; CDR2 reads YYNGEE.

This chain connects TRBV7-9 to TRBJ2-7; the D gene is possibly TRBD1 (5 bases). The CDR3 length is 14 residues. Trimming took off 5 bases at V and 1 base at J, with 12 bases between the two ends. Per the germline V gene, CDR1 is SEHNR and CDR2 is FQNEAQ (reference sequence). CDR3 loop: CASSVSDRSYEQYF. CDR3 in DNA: TGTGCCAGCAGCGTGTCCGACAGATCCTACGAGCAGTACTTC.

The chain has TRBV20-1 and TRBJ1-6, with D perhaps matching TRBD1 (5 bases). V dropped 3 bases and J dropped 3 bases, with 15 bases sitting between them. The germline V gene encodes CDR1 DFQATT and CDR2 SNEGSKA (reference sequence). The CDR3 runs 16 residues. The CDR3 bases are TGCAGTGCTAGGTCGGTGCGGGACGGCTATAATTCACCCCTCCACTTT. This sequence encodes CSARSVRDGYNSPLHF.

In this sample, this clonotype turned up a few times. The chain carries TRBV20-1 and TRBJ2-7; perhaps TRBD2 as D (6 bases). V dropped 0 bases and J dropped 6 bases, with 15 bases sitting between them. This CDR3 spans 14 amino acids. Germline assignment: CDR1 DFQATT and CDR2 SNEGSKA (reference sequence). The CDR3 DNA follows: TGCAGTGCTAGAGATCAGGGAGGTTTCGCCGAGCAGTACTTC. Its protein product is CSARDQGGFAEQYF.

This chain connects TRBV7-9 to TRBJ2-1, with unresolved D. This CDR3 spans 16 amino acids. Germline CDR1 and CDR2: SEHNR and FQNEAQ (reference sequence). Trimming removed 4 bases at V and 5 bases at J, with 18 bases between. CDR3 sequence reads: CASSSLYSHTNNEQFF. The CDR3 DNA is TGTGCCAGCAGCTCACTATACTCCCACACCAACAATGAGCAGTTCTTC.

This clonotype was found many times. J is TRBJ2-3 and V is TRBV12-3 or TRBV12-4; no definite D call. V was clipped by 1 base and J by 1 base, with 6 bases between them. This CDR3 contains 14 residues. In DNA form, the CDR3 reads TGTGCCAGCAGTTTAGGCTTCCGCACAGATACGCAGTATTTT. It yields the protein CASSLGFRTDTQYF.

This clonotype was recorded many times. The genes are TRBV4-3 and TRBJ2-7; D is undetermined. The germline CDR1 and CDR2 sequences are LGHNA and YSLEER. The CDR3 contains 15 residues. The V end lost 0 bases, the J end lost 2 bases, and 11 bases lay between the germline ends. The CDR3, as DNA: TGCGCCAGCAGCCAAGACCAATTTGGGGCCTACGAGCAGTACTTC. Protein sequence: CASSQDQFGAYEQYF.

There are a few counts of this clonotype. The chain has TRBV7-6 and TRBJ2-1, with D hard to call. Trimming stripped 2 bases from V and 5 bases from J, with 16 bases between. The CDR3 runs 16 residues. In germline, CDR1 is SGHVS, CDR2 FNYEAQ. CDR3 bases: TGTGCCAGCAGCTTAAGGGTGGGAATCACAAACAATGAGCAGTTCTTC. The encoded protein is CASSLRVGITNNEQFF.

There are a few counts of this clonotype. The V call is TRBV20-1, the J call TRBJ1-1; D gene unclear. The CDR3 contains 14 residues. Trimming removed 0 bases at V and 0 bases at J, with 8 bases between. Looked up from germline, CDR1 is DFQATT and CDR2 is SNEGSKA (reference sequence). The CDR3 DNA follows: TGCAGTGCTAGAGAGACGGATTTGAACACTGAAGCTTTCTTT. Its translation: CSARETDLNTEAFF.

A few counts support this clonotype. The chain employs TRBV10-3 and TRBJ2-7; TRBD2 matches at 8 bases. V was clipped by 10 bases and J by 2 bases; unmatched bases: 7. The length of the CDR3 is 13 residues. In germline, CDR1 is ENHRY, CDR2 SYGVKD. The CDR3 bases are TGTGCCACCCACCGGGAGGGTCCCTACGAGCAGTACTTC. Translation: CATHREGPYEQYF.